These 26 T cell receptor beta chains originate from one sample sequenced in a study of B cell selection in AIRE deficiency. Conventional CD4 T cells were sorted as CD4+CD127+ cells. TCRdb's table, derived via immunoSEQ multiplex PCR, lists solely in-frame clones and lacks some. The data show about 21,000 clones, 95% to 98% seen once. The sample comprised conventional CD4+ T cells sorted from PBMCs. The receptors shown here come from a human donor with AIRE deficiency.

This clone was seen only once. V gene TRBV28 combines with J gene TRBJ2-3; 8 bases fit TRBD2. V gave up 5 bases and J gave up 3 bases; unmatched junction bases: 10. The CDR3 loop spans 16 amino acids. Germline V lookup: CDR1 MDHEN, CDR2 SYDVKM. Here the CDR3 reads CASSKTPGLGTDTQYF. The CDR3 DNA reads as TGTGCCAGCAGTAAGACTCCGGGACTAGGGACAGATACGCAGTATTTT.

V and J are TRBV30 and TRBJ1-1, with D unclear. The CDR3 consists of 14 residues. Between the trimmed V and J ends, which lost 3 bases and 5 bases, there was a span of 16 bases. In germline, CDR1 is GTSNPN, CDR2 SVGIG (reference sequence). Here the CDR3 reads CAWSLRVEKTEAFF. The DNA of the CDR3 is TGTGCCTGGAGCTTGAGGGTTGAGAAGACTGAAGCTTTCTTT.

A single count supports this clone. V gene TRBV18 combines with J gene TRBJ2-2, with unresolved D. Germline-derived CDR1 and CDR2 are KGHSH and LQKENI. The CDR3 length is 14 residues. The V and J ends lost 3 bases and 7 bases respectively, with 12 bases between them. The CDR3: CASSPSGPGGELFF. In DNA, the CDR3 is TGTGCCAGCTCACCTTCCGGGCCTGGCGGGGAGCTGTTTTTT.

The gene calls are TRBV28 and TRBJ2-3; TRBD2 aligns across 8 bases. The germline gives CDR1 MDHEN, CDR2 SYDVKM. The CDR3 contains 15 residues. Losses at the gene ends were 4 bases for V and 7 bases for J; bases not matched to a gene: 10. The CDR3, as DNA: TGTGCCAGCAGTTCTATAGCGGGGACCAGAAATACGCAGTATTTT. This sequence encodes CASSSIAGTRNTQYF.

The gene calls are TRBV9 and TRBJ2-3; D gene unclear. V was trimmed by 2 bases and J by 1 base, leaving 8 bases between them. CDR1 and CDR2 from the germline V gene are SGDLS and YYNGEE. The CDR3 length is 14 residues. CDR3 amino acids: CASSVSSGTDTQYF. CDR3 nucleotides: TGTGCCAGCAGCGTTTCAAGCGGCACAGATACGCAGTATTTT.

The V gene is TRBV9, the J gene TRBJ2-5, with 8 bases that match TRBD2. The germline V gene encodes CDR1 SGDLS and CDR2 YYNGEE. This CDR3 spans 15 amino acids. V lost 2 bases and J lost 1; bases outside the gene matches: 4. CDR3 DNA: TGTGCCAGCAGCGTCGGGACTAGTGTCCAAGAGACCCAGTACTTC. This gives the protein CASSVGTSVQETQYF.

The genes are TRBV9 and TRBJ2-1; D unresolved. Germline values: CDR1 SGDLS, CDR2 YYNGEE. The CDR3 contains 15 residues. V lost 3 bases to trimming and J lost 0 bases, with 10 bases between them. The DNA for the CDR3 is TGTGCCAGCAGCGAAACGCCGAGCTCCTACAATGAGCAGTTCTTC. Translating it yields CASSETPSSYNEQFF.

The V and J genes are TRBV6-1 and TRBJ2-3, with 10 bases that match TRBD1. The CDR3 runs to 14 residues. Per the germline V gene, CDR1 is MNHNS and CDR2 is SASEGT. V lost 5 bases and J lost 4; bases outside the gene matches: 3. CDR3 loop: CASSLGTGADTQYF. CDR3 in DNA: TGTGCCAGCAGTCTCGGGACAGGGGCAGATACGCAGTATTTT.

V is TRBV5-1 and J is TRBJ2-1; 9 bases map to TRBD2. This CDR3 has 17 amino acids. From germline, CDR1 is SGHRS and CDR2 YFSETQ. Trimming at V came to 4 bases and at J to 6 bases, leaving 14 bases not matched to a gene. The DNA of the CDR3 is TGCGCCAGCAGCCCTATTGGCCGGCTAGCGGGAATCAATGAGCAGTTCTTC. This encodes CASSPIGRLAGINEQFF.

The V gene is TRBV30, the J gene TRBJ2-3, with unresolved D. The length of the CDR3 is 15 residues. V shed 5 bases and J shed 2 bases, with 17 bases lying between them. Per the germline V gene, CDR1 is GTSNPN and CDR2 is SVGIG (reference sequence). CDR3 sequence reads: CAWGVLSNPTDTQYF. The DNA for the CDR3 is TGTGCCTGGGGAGTCTTATCGAACCCCACAGATACGCAGTATTTT.

The V and J genes are TRBV30 and TRBJ1-1; D ambiguous. V was clipped by 3 bases and J by 0 bases, with 8 bases between them. Germline CDR1 reads GTSNPN; CDR2 reads SVGIG (reference sequence). The CDR3 contains 13 residues. CDR3 amino acids: CAWRHSLNTEAFF. Written as DNA, the CDR3 is TGTGCCTGGAGACACTCCTTGAACACTGAAGCTTTCTTT.

The chain uses TRBV9 and TRBJ2-7; 10 bases are a match to TRBD1. V shed 3 bases and J 3 bases; nucleotides not matched to a gene: 9. Germline CDR1 reads SGDLS; CDR2 reads YYNGEE. The CDR3 totals 16 residues. In DNA, the CDR3 is TGTGCCAGCAGCGCATGGAGCGGGACAGGGGACTACGAGCAGTACTTC. Translating gives CASSAWSGTGDYEQYF.

V usage is TRBV6-5 and J usage is TRBJ1-2; 10 bases map to TRBD1. Germline CDR1 MNHEY, CDR2 SVGAGI. The CDR3 is 14 residues long. V was clipped by 7 bases and J by 7 bases; unmatched bases: 9. CDR3 protein: CASTFGQGEFGYTF. Here the CDR3 DNA reads TGTGCCAGCACCTTCGGACAGGGGGAATTTGGCTACACCTTC.

J is TRBJ2-7 and V is TRBV30; D is uncertain. Germline CDR1 and CDR2: GTSNPN and SVGIG (reference sequence). Trimming took 3 bases from V and 3 from J, leaving 6 bases between them. The CDR3 loop spans 11 amino acids. CDR3 protein: CAWSHIYEQYF. The CDR3 bases are TGTGCCTGGAGCCACATCTACGAGCAGTACTTC.

The V call is TRBV19, the J call TRBJ2-7; 8 bases fit TRBD1. Germline values: CDR1 LNHDA, CDR2 SQIVND (reference sequence). CDR3 length: 15 residues. J lost 2 bases, V lost 4 bases, and 7 bases had no gene match. CDR3 in DNA: TGTGCCAGTAGTACCGTCGGACAGGGTGCCTACGAGCAGTACTTC. It is translated as CASSTVGQGAYEQYF.

The chain uses TRBV5-5 and TRBJ2-5, with D hard to call. Deletions cut 0 bases from V and 6 bases from J, with 6 bases between. The CDR3 totals 12 residues. Germline values: CDR1 SGHKS, CDR2 YYEKEE (reference sequence). CDR3 nucleotide sequence: TGTGCCAGCAGCTTGGATGTCCAGACCCAGTACTTC. Protein: CASSLDVQTQYF. Drawing the rest from reference TRBV5-5 and TRBJ2-5, the complete variable domain is DAGVTQSPTHLIKTRGQQVTLRCSPISGHKSVSWYQQVLGQGPQFIFQYYEKEERGRGNFPDRFSARQFPNYSSELNVNALLLGDSALYLCASSLDVQTQYFGPGTRLLVL.

The chain uses TRBV2 and TRBJ2-2; perhaps D is TRBD1 or TRBD2 (5 bases each). CDR1 and CDR2 from the germline V gene are SNHLY and FYNNEI. The CDR3 spans 15 residues. The V gene lost 5 bases and the J gene lost 6 bases, with 16 bases spanning the gap. CDR3 coding DNA: TGTGCCAGCAGTCCTCTGGGGGTAGCAGCCGGGGAGCTGTTTTTT. It is translated as CASSPLGVAAGELFF. Full variable domain (rest looked up from reference TRBV2 and TRBJ2-2): EPEVTQTPSHQVTQMGQEVILRCVPISNHLYFYWYRQILGQKVEFLVSFYNNEISEKSEIFDDQFSVERPDGSNFTLKIRSTKLEDSAMYFCASSPLGVAAGELFFGEGSRLTVL.

This clone was detected once. V gene TRBV7-2 combines with J gene TRBJ2-7, with D possibly being TRBD2 (6 bases). V was cut by 1 base and J by 2 bases, with 9 bases left in between. Germline V gene lookup returns CDR1 SGHTA and CDR2 FQGNSA. This CDR3 spans 14 amino acids. The CDR3 DNA follows: TGTGCCAGCAGCTTAGGGACGGGAGCCTACGAGCAGTACTTC. It encodes CASSLGTGAYEQYF.

For this clone: The junction does not match germline at one end; this may be a read error. This chain connects TRBV19 to TRBJ2-2; tentative D call: TRBD1 (5 bases). CDR1 LNHDA and CDR2 SQIVND come from the germline V gene (reference sequence). The CDR3 loop spans 13 amino acids. The CDR3 here is CASNIQDTGELFF. The CDR3 DNA sequence: TGTGCCAGTAATATACAGGACACCGGGGAGCTGTTTTTT.

This clone appeared a single time. This rearrangement joins TRBV7-9 to TRBJ2-7, with 9 bases aligning to TRBD1. The CDR3 is 14 amino acids. In germline, CDR1 is SEHNR, CDR2 FQNEAQ (reference sequence). V shed 2 bases, J shed 6 bases, and the junction held 5 bases outside the gene matches. CDR3 protein: CASSLKRTGAEQYF. CDR3 bases: TGTGCCAGCAGCTTAAAGAGGACAGGGGCCGAGCAGTACTTC.

The CDR3 nucleotides read TGTGCCAGCACCTCCGCGTTAGAAGAGACCCAGTACTTC. This encodes CASTSALEETQYF. The V and J genes are TRBV28 and TRBJ2-5, with no clear D. Trimming cost V 7 bases and J 3 bases, with 12 bases left between them. Looked up from germline, CDR1 is MDHEN and CDR2 is SYDVKM. The CDR3 has 13 amino acids.

V is TRBV6-1 and J is TRBJ2-7; D call uncertain. Trimming pared 1 base from V and 0 bases from J, leaving 7 bases between. There are 14 residues in the CDR3. In germline, CDR1 is MNHNS, CDR2 SASEGT. The CDR3 loop is CASSEEVSSYEQYF. The CDR3 nucleotides are TGTGCCAGCAGTGAAGAGGTCAGCTCCTACGAGCAGTACTTC.

V is TRBV4-3 and J is TRBJ2-7; D call uncertain. Trimming removed 0 bases from V and 6 bases from J, with 9 bases in between. Germline V gene lookup returns CDR1 LGHNA and CDR2 YSLEER. CDR3 size: 13 residues. In DNA form, the CDR3 reads TGCGCCAGCAGCCAAGAACGGTGGGGCGAGCAGTACTTC. It codes for CASSQERWGEQYF.

The chain uses TRBV30 and TRBJ2-7; D gene unclear. V was pared by 7 bases and J by 6 bases, with 13 bases between. Germline-derived CDR1 and CDR2 are GTSNPN and SVGIG (reference sequence). CDR3 length: 11 amino acids. The CDR3: CAYTGSSEQYF. CDR3 bases: TGTGCCTACACCGGCTCCAGCGAGCAGTACTTC.

V usage is TRBV27 and J usage is TRBJ2-7, with TRBD1 matching over 10 bases. After removal of 5 bases from V and 2 bases from J, the junction contained 6 bases not matched to a gene. There are 15 residues in the CDR3. Germline V gene lookup returns CDR1 MNHEY and CDR2 SMNVEV (reference sequence). CDR3 region: CASSPQDRGTYEQYF. The CDR3 nucleotides read TGTGCCAGCAGTCCACAGGACAGGGGGACCTACGAGCAGTACTTC.

V is TRBV11-3 and J is TRBJ1-1; D remains unclear. The CDR3 totals 13 residues. CDR1 is SGHNT, CDR2 YENEEA, per germline. V gave up 4 bases and J gave up 5 bases, with 11 bases separating them. CDR3 sequence: CASSSLGGTEAFF. The DNA for the CDR3 is TGTGCCAGCAGCTCCCTTGGAGGGACTGAAGCTTTCTTT. Together with reference TRBV11-3 and TRBJ1-1, the CDR3 gives the full variable domain: EAGVVQSPRYKIIEKKQPVAFWCNPISGHNTLYWYLQNLGQGPELLIRYENEEAVDDSQLPKDRFSAERLKGVDSTLKIQPAELGDSAVYLCASSSLGGTEAFFGQGTRLTVV.